This entry lists 13 T cell receptor beta chains sequenced from one sample in a study of CD8+CD57+ T cells in acquired aplastic anemia (dated by TCRdb to 2016 to 2018). The sample was run on an Illumina HiSeq 2000. Profiling of TCR beta VDJ combinations and CDR3 sequences used genomic DNA as the template. TCRdb redid the processing of the public reads, applying fastp at Q25 and MiXCR, and retained in-frame beta chains. All rows with the same CDR3 protein become a single entry with the most common DNA and genes. The sample records hundreds of thousands of distinct CDR3 sequences, around 68% of which are singletons. The ten largest clones take up more than 3.5% of the sample. Sequenced input: sorted CD4+, CD8+, or CD8+CD57+ T cells (not recorded which) from PBMCs. The origin of the receptors is a human donor in good health, serving as a control.

Concerning this clonotype itself: The DNA is left out, because the CDR3 cannot be placed on it with certainty; the CDR3 is given as TCRdb lists it. The gene calls are TRBV2 and TRBJ1-5; the table's D call, TRBD1, was not checked against the DNA. The CDR3 length equals 16 residues, ends included. Germline CDR1 reads SNHLY; CDR2 reads FYNNEI. This chain's CDR3 is CASSVAGGIGQETQHF.

The rearrangement joins TRBV2 to TRBJ1-1, with TRBD1 identical over 7 bases. The germline CDR1 and CDR2 sequences are SNHLY and FYNNEI. There are 14 residues in the CDR3. V trimming: 7 bases; J trimming: 5 bases; junction bases outside the gene matches: 10. The DNA for the CDR3 is TGTGCCAGCACTTCGGACAGGTCCGGAACTGAAGCTTTCTTT. Amino acids: CASTSDRSGTEAFF.

This clonotype was seen a single time. One end of the junction varies from germline; a read error may be responsible. This chain links TRBV7-3 with TRBJ1-2; D is ambiguous. CDR1 and CDR2 (germline): SGHTA, FQGTGA. The CDR3 length is 14 residues. CDR3 sequence: CASSPQVGSYACSF. The CDR3 DNA reads TGTGCCAGCAGCCCCCAGGTGGGCAGCTATGCGTGCAGCTTC.

The CDR3 region has the DNA TGCAGCGTTGGAATGGGACAGCGAAACACTGAAGCTTTCTTT. Residues: CSVGMGQRNTEAFF. This chain links TRBV29-1 with TRBJ1-1; 7 bases map to TRBD1. Germline V gene data show CDR1 as SQVTM and CDR2 as ANQGSEA. Germline trimming cut 4 bases from V and 2 bases from J; bases unmatched to any gene: 7. The CDR3 loop spans 14 amino acids.

A word on this clonotype: The junction differs from germline at one of its ends, possibly a read error. The V gene is TRBV7-2, the J gene TRBJ2-3; 7 nucleotides match TRBD1. In germline, CDR1 is SGHTA, CDR2 FQGNSA. This CDR3 region has 20 residues. The CDR3 nucleotides read TGCGCCAGCAGCCAAGGTATCCCCCCCCTTACGGGGACAGGCACAGATACGCAGTATTTT. Its translation: CASSQGIPPLTGTGTDTQYF.

As regards this clonotype: No conserved phenylalanine or tryptophan ends this CDR3, so it is likely a read error. It is unclear where the CDR3 begins or ends on the DNA, so no DNA is shown, and the CDR3 is as TCRdb lists it. The chain is built from TRBV7-2 and TRBJ1-5. The germline V gene has CDR1 SGHTA and CDR2 FQGNSA. The CDR3 numbers 13 amino acids, ends counted. The CDR3 reads CASSSKGGDQPQH.

Concerning this clonotype itself: The conserved phenylalanine or tryptophan normally closing the CDR3 is absent here, so this likely arose from a read error. Because the CDR3's place on the DNA is in doubt, the DNA is left out and the CDR3 is given as listed by TCRdb. The chain uses TRBV7-6 and TRBJ1-5; TRBD1 is the table's D call, not checked against the DNA. The germline V gene has CDR1 SGHVS and CDR2 FNYEAQ. The CDR3 totals 13 residues, both ends included. The CDR3 sequence is CASSLNPGSYNEQ.

A word on this clonotype: Relative to the germline gene, one junction end is altered; a read error may explain this. The gene calls are TRBV7-8 and TRBJ2-3; D is uncertain. Germline CDR1 and CDR2: SGHVS and FQNEAQ. The CDR3 is 14 amino acids. The CDR3 coding sequence is TGTGCCAGCAGCTCCAGTGCGGTTACAAATTCACAGTACTTT. This gives the protein CASSSSAVTNSQYF.

This clonotype was found many times. The chain joins TRBV19 to TRBJ2-2; 8 bases match TRBD1. The CDR3 loop spans 16 amino acids. Germline V lookup: CDR1 LNHDA, CDR2 SQIVND (reference sequence). The junction had 7 bases not matched to a gene; V was cut back by 5 bases and J by 2 bases. The CDR3 is CASSPHTGGNTGELFF. The CDR3, as DNA: TGTGCCAGTAGTCCCCATACAGGGGGTAACACCGGGGAGCTGTTTTTT.

The chain joins TRBV7-2 to TRBJ2-7; D gene ambiguous. The V and J ends lost 3 bases and 12 bases respectively, with 24 bases between them. The CDR3 loop spans 15 amino acids. Germline V gene lookup returns CDR1 SGHTA and CDR2 FQGNSA. The CDR3 sequence: CASSLAYNEQFVRYF. The CDR3 DNA sequence: TGTGCCAGCAGCTTGGCATACAATGAGCAGTTCGTGCGGTACTTC.

The chain joins TRBV12-3 or TRBV12-4 to TRBJ1-2; 7 bases are shared with TRBD1. Trimming cost V 5 bases and J 7 bases; bases outside gene matches: 4. The CDR3 runs 12 residues. The CDR3 here is CASSASGGGYTF. CDR3 DNA: TGTGCCAGCAGTGCCTCAGGGGGTGGCTACACCTTC.

The chain links TRBV7-2 to TRBJ2-2; D is tentatively TRBD1 or TRBD2 (5 bases each). The CDR3 is 13 residues long. Germline values: CDR1 SGHTA, CDR2 FQGNSA. With 6 bases removed from V and 12 bases from J, the gap between germline ends came to 17 bases. CDR3 amino acids: CASSLQDQRQLFF. DNA of the CDR3: TGTGCCAGCAGTCTACAGGACCAGCGGCAGCTGTTTTTT.

Points on this clonotype: This is likely a read error, given that the CDR3 carries no conserved phenylalanine or tryptophan at its end. The limits of the CDR3 on the DNA are not certain, so only TCRdb's listed CDR3 is given. The chain joins TRBV7-2 to TRBJ1-6; the table assigns TRBD1, which was not confirmed against the DNA. Ends included, the CDR3 has 10 residues. Germline V CDR1 and CDR2: SGHTA, FQGNSA. CDR3 in amino acids: CASSLTGGNS.